One T cell receptor (beta chain) is described in this entry. V was clipped by 4 bases and J by 8 bases, with 14 bases between them. This CDR3 has 13 residues. Looked up from germline, CDR1 is LNHDA and CDR2 is SQIVND (reference sequence). The entry originates in a study of technical replicates of blood from several donors. Clones were read by immunoSEQ multiplex PCR, and TCRdb kept only the in-frame ones, dropping some. The table records about 75,000 clones, approximately 96% of them present only once. Sequencing was performed on T cells isolated from PBMCs. The origin of this receptor is a human donor in good health. V and J are TRBV19 and TRBJ1-2, with D possibly TRBD1 on 5 matching bases. CDR3 sequence reads: CASSNGPGEGYTF. The DNA of the CDR3 is TGTGCCAGTAGTAACGGTCCGGGGGAGGGCTACACCTTC.